This is a list of T cell receptor beta chains from one sample in a study of blood T cell repertoires in COVID-19. The table came from immunoSEQ multiplex PCR; TCRdb's copy has only in-frame clones and leaves some out. The sample records under 300,000 clones, approximately 87% being singletons. Sequenced: peripheral blood. Receptors originate from a man between 60 and 70 years old with acute or convalescent COVID-19. The CDR3 runs from the conserved cysteine through the conserved F or W. A D gene is named only where the DNA matches it firmly. Part of the rows lack a size; the others show once, few, many or a class for expanded clones.

CDR3nt: TGTGCCAGCAGCTTAGGGACAGACCCCTACAATGAGCAGTTCTTC
CDR3aa: CASSLGTDPYNEQFF
j_gene: TRBJ2-1
d_gene: -
v_gene: TRBV11-3
abundance: -

CDR3nt: TGTGCCAGCTCACCACCTCAGGGGGTAAGGAATGAGCAGTTCTTC
CDR3aa: CASSPPQGVRNEQFF
j_gene: TRBJ2-1
d_gene: TRBD1
v_gene: TRBV18
abundance: -

CDR3nt: TGCAGTGCTAGTGCCGACAGGGGGCTTTTTGGGGCCAACGTCCTGACTTTC
CDR3aa: CSASADRGLFGANVLTF
j_gene: TRBJ2-6
d_gene: TRBD1
v_gene: TRBV20-1
abundance: -

CDR3nt: TGTGCCAGCAGGAGAGGGACTAGCGCTTCCTACGAGCAGTACTTC
CDR3aa: CASRRGTSASYEQYF
j_gene: TRBJ2-7
d_gene: TRBD2
v_gene: TRBV28
abundance: -

CDR3nt: TGTGCCAGTAGCTGGGACAAAAGTTTGGTCCTGATGAACACTGAAGCTTTCTTT
CDR3aa: CASSWDKSLVLMNTEAFF
j_gene: TRBJ1-1
d_gene: -
v_gene: TRBV19
abundance: -

CDR3nt: TGTGCCAGCAGTTACACTCAGGGACAGGGATCAGATACGCAGTATTTT
CDR3aa: CASSYTQGQGSDTQYF
j_gene: TRBJ2-3
d_gene: TRBD1
v_gene: TRBV6-5
abundance: -

CDR3nt: TGTGCCAGCAGCTTAGAGCCGGACAGGAGCTATGGCTACACCTTC
CDR3aa: CASSLEPDRSYGYTF
j_gene: TRBJ1-2
d_gene: TRBD1
v_gene: TRBV7-9
abundance: -

CDR3nt: TGTGCCTGGGCTGAGGACAGGGGCGGCACCGGGGAGCTGTTTTTT
CDR3aa: CAWAEDRGGTGELFF
j_gene: TRBJ2-2
d_gene: TRBD1
v_gene: TRBV30
abundance: -

CDR3nt: TGCGCCAGCAGCCCCGGACGGACTAGCACAGATACGCAGTATTTT
CDR3aa: CASSPGRTSTDTQYF
j_gene: TRBJ2-3
d_gene: -
v_gene: TRBV5-1
abundance: -

CDR3nt: TGTGCCAGCAGCTTCGGACCGGAGGTCCAAGAGACCCAGTACTTC
CDR3aa: CASSFGPEVQETQYF
j_gene: TRBJ2-5
d_gene: -
v_gene: TRBV11-3
abundance: once

CDR3nt: TGTGCCAGCAGTTTAGGGCGTCAGCCCCAGCATTTT
CDR3aa: CASSLGRQPQHF
j_gene: TRBJ1-5
d_gene: -
v_gene: TRBV28
abundance: -

CDR3nt: TGTGCCAGCAGCACCGGGGTAGCGGGAGTCTACGAGCAGTACTTC
CDR3aa: CASSTGVAGVYEQYF
j_gene: TRBJ2-7
d_gene: TRBD2
v_gene: TRBV28
abundance: -

CDR3nt: TGCGCCAGCAGCCCATATTCCGGGGGGATGAACACTGAAGCTTTCTTT
CDR3aa: CASSPYSGGMNTEAFF
j_gene: TRBJ1-1
d_gene: -
v_gene: TRBV5-1
abundance: many

CDR3nt: TGTGCCAGTAGTATCTACGAGGGAAACTATGGCTACACCTTC
CDR3aa: CASSIYEGNYGYTF
j_gene: TRBJ1-2
d_gene: -
v_gene: TRBV19
abundance: -

CDR3nt: TGTGCCAGCAGTGAGGAGAGAGGGAGGACCGGGGAGCTGTTTTTT
CDR3aa: CASSEERGRTGELFF
j_gene: TRBJ2-2
d_gene: -
v_gene: TRBV2
abundance: -

CDR3nt: TGTGCCAGCAGCCAGGAAGTTGGACTACTTTCCTACGAGCAGTACTTC
CDR3aa: CASSQEVGLLSYEQYF
j_gene: TRBJ2-7
d_gene: -
v_gene: TRBV3-1/TRBV3-2
abundance: -

CDR3nt: TGCAGCGTTTCACAGGGATCGAGCACTGAAGCTTTCTTT
CDR3aa: CSVSQGSSTEAFF
j_gene: TRBJ1-1
d_gene: -
v_gene: TRBV29-1
abundance: -

CDR3nt: TGTGCCATCAGTGAGTCGGCCGACTCTGGAAACACCATATATTTT
CDR3aa: CAISESADSGNTIYF
j_gene: TRBJ1-3
d_gene: -
v_gene: TRBV10-3
abundance: -

CDR3nt: TGTGCCAGCAGCTTGACCGGGACTAGTAGACAAGAGACCCAGTACTTC
CDR3aa: CASSLTGTSRQETQYF
j_gene: TRBJ2-5
d_gene: TRBD2
v_gene: TRBV7-3
abundance: -

CDR3nt: TGTGCCTGGAGGGGGACAGGCTACGAGCAGTACTTC
CDR3aa: CAWRGTGYEQYF
j_gene: TRBJ2-7
d_gene: TRBD1
v_gene: TRBV30
abundance: once

CDR3nt: TGTGCCAGTAGTACGACAGGGGTTAACGAGCAGTACTTC
CDR3aa: CASSTTGVNEQYF
j_gene: TRBJ2-7
d_gene: TRBD1
v_gene: TRBV19
abundance: -

CDR3nt: TGTGCCAGCAGCGCGGCTAGCGGGAGATATGATACGCAGTATTTT
CDR3aa: CASSAASGRYDTQYF
j_gene: TRBJ2-3
d_gene: TRBD2
v_gene: TRBV7-2
abundance: few

CDR3nt: TGTGCCAGCAGCCCGGAACAGGGGGCCCCCGGGGAGCTGTTTTTT
CDR3aa: CASSPEQGAPGELFF
j_gene: TRBJ2-2
d_gene: TRBD1
v_gene: TRBV3-1/TRBV3-2
abundance: -

CDR3nt: TGCGCCAGCAGCCAAGACCACAGGAACGTTCAGCCCCAGCATTTT
CDR3aa: CASSQDHRNVQPQHF
j_gene: TRBJ1-5
d_gene: -
v_gene: TRBV4-3
abundance: few

CDR3nt: TGTGCCAGCAGCCCTCGGACAGGGAGGAATTCACCCCTCCACTTT
CDR3aa: CASSPRTGRNSPLHF
j_gene: TRBJ1-6
d_gene: TRBD1
v_gene: TRBV9
abundance: once

CDR3nt: TGTGCCAGCAGTTGGTCCGACAGGGTCACCGGGGAGCTGTTTTTT
CDR3aa: CASSWSDRVTGELFF
j_gene: TRBJ2-2
d_gene: TRBD1
v_gene: TRBV6-2/TRBV6-3
abundance: few

CDR3nt: TGTGCCAGCAGTTTGAGCCCCTACGAGCAGTACTTC
CDR3aa: CASSLSPYEQYF
j_gene: TRBJ2-7
d_gene: -
v_gene: TRBV12-3/TRBV12-4
abundance: -

CDR3nt: TGTGCCAGCAGTTACGGCGGGAGGGTATACAATGAGCAGTTCTTC
CDR3aa: CASSYGGRVYNEQFF
j_gene: TRBJ2-1
d_gene: TRBD2
v_gene: TRBV6-2/TRBV6-3
abundance: -

CDR3nt: TGTGCCAGCACTGGGACAGGGGACGGGGCCAACGTCCTGACTTTC
CDR3aa: CASTGTGDGANVLTF
j_gene: TRBJ2-6
d_gene: TRBD1
v_gene: TRBV14
abundance: -

CDR3nt: TGTGCCAGTATTCGGCAGGGAAACATGAACACTGAAGCTTTCTTT
CDR3aa: CASIRQGNMNTEAFF
j_gene: TRBJ1-1
d_gene: -
v_gene: TRBV19
abundance: -

CDR3nt: TGTGCCAGCAGTGGGGGGACAGTGGAACAAGAGACCCAGTACTTC
CDR3aa: CASSGGTVEQETQYF
j_gene: TRBJ2-5
d_gene: TRBD1
v_gene: TRBV25-1
abundance: -

CDR3nt: TGTGCCAGCAGCGTAGCCCGGGGACAGGAGAAAAAAGGCTACACCTTC
CDR3aa: CASSVARGQEKKGYTF
j_gene: TRBJ1-2
d_gene: TRBD1
v_gene: TRBV9
abundance: once

CDR3nt: TGTGCCAGCAGCCGGACTAGCGTGGGGGAGCAGTACTTC
CDR3aa: CASSRTSVGEQYF
j_gene: TRBJ2-7
d_gene: TRBD2
v_gene: TRBV5-4
abundance: -

CDR3nt: TGTGCCAGCAGCCATCGGACAGGGGCAATTTACGAGCAGTACTTC
CDR3aa: CASSHRTGAIYEQYF
j_gene: TRBJ2-7
d_gene: TRBD1
v_gene: TRBV3-1/TRBV3-2
abundance: -

CDR3nt: TGTGCCAGTAGTGGGGACAGGAACCGCTACGAGCAGTACTTC
CDR3aa: CASSGDRNRYEQYF
j_gene: TRBJ2-7
d_gene: TRBD1
v_gene: TRBV19
abundance: -

CDR3nt: TGTGCCAGCAGCCAAGACAGGACAGATACGCAGTATTTT
CDR3aa: CASSQDRTDTQYF
j_gene: TRBJ2-3
d_gene: -
v_gene: TRBV7-3
abundance: once

CDR3nt: TGTGCCAGCAGAACCCAAGAGACAGGGGGCTATGGCTACACCTTC
CDR3aa: CASRTQETGGYGYTF
j_gene: TRBJ1-2
d_gene: TRBD1
v_gene: TRBV27
abundance: -

CDR3nt: TGTGCCAGCAGCCTTCCGGGGTCGAACACTGAAGCTTTCTTT
CDR3aa: CASSLPGSNTEAFF
j_gene: TRBJ1-1
d_gene: -
v_gene: TRBV3-1/TRBV3-2
abundance: -

CDR3nt: TGTGCCAGCAAACTAGCGGGATCAGAGACCCAGTACTTC
CDR3aa: CASKLAGSETQYF
j_gene: TRBJ2-5
d_gene: TRBD2
v_gene: TRBV6-5
abundance: -

CDR3nt: TGTGCCAGCCAACTGGGGTTAGGGGAATACGAGCAGTACTTC
CDR3aa: CASQLGLGEYEQYF
j_gene: TRBJ2-7
d_gene: -
v_gene: TRBV6-5
abundance: once

CDR3nt: TGTGCCTGGAGTGTACCGGGTCCTGCAGCAGAGACCCAGTACTTC
CDR3aa: CAWSVPGPAAETQYF
j_gene: TRBJ2-5
d_gene: -
v_gene: TRBV30
abundance: few

CDR3nt: TGTGCCTGGAGTGTCTCCTTCTCGGGCAATGAGCAGTTCTTC
CDR3aa: CAWSVSFSGNEQFF
j_gene: TRBJ2-1
d_gene: -
v_gene: TRBV30
abundance: -

CDR3nt: TGTGCCAGCACAAAAAGGGCACTAGCGGACGGGTACCAAGAGACCCAGTACTTC
CDR3aa: CASTKRALADGYQETQYF
j_gene: TRBJ2-5
d_gene: TRBD2
v_gene: TRBV27
abundance: once

CDR3nt: TGTGCCAGCAGTCCTGTGAAGGCAGGGGGTCTCCACGAGCAGTACTTC
CDR3aa: CASSPVKAGGLHEQYF
j_gene: TRBJ2-7
d_gene: TRBD1
v_gene: TRBV27
abundance: once

CDR3nt: TGTGCCAGCAGCCAAGCCGTGACAGCTACTGGAAACACCATATATTTT
CDR3aa: CASSQAVTATGNTIYF
j_gene: TRBJ1-3
d_gene: -
v_gene: TRBV3-1/TRBV3-2
abundance: -

CDR3nt: TGTGCCAGCAGTGAGCTCGTACAGGGCACAGATACGCAGTATTTT
CDR3aa: CASSELVQGTDTQYF
j_gene: TRBJ2-3
d_gene: -
v_gene: TRBV2
abundance: -